Listed below are T cell receptor beta chains from one sample, sequenced in a study of T cells in Graves' hyperthyroidism and ophthalmopathy. TCRdb called the multiplex PCR reads again in MiXCR, with one record for every CDR3 protein. The table records under 350,000 distinct CDR3 sequences, over 15% of them present only once. Sequencing was carried out using blood. The receptors come from an older woman with Graves' ophthalmopathy. Each CDR3 is given with its conserved first and last residue. Size tells how often a clone was seen (once, few, many) or the class of an expanded clone, and some rows leave it out.

CASRISGGYNEQFF	TRBJ2-1	many	TRBV12-3/TRBV12-4
CASSPRGGAGNEQFF	TRBJ2-1	many	TRBV6-1
CAWKYVAEAFF	TRBJ1-1	many	TRBV30
CASSLDPLYEQYF	TRBJ2-7	many	TRBV5-1
CASTTSGGADTQYF	TRBJ2-3	many	TRBV6-1
CASSEGTAGGQETQYF	TRBJ2-5	NA	TRBV25-1
CASSFPNSGAIKGNQPQHF	TRBJ1-5	few	TRBV6-2/TRBV6-3
CASSLEEGQPQHF	TRBJ1-5	many	TRBV7-8
CATSDRQFNQPQHF	TRBJ1-5	few	TRBV24-1
CASSPSEDRAHQPQHF	TRBJ1-5	few	TRBV7-7
CASSLRLSASNEQFF	TRBJ2-1	many	TRBV11-2
CASSPIPGLAVTNEQFF	TRBJ2-1	few	TRBV9
CASRRLAPNTGELFF	TRBJ2-2	NA	TRBV19
CAEHGLAGGEYNEQFF	TRBJ2-1	NA	TRBV7-2
CASSSQGTSAADTQYF	TRBJ2-3	NA	TRBV5-1
CASTTGTPSYNEQFF	TRBJ2-1	few	TRBV27
CASSFYLAVNTGELFF	TRBJ2-2	many	TRBV28